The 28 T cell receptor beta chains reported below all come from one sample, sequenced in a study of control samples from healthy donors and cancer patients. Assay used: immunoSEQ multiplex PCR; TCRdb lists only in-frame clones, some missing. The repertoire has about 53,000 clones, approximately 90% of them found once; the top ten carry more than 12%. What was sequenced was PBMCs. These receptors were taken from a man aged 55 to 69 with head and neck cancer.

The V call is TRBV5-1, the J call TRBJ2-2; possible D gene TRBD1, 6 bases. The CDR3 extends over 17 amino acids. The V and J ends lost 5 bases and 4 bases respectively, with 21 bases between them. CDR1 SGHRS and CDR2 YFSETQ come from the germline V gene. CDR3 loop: CASSSHRVKSGTGELFF. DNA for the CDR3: TGCGCCAGCAGTAGCCACAGGGTTAAATCGGGCACCGGGGAGCTGTTTTTT.

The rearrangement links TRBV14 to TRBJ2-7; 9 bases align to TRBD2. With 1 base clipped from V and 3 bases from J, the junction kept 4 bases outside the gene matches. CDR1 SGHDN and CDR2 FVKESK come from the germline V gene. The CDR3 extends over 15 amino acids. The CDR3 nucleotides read TGTGCCAGCAGCCAAGTGCTAGCGGGGCTCTACGAGCAGTACTTC. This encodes CASSQVLAGLYEQYF.

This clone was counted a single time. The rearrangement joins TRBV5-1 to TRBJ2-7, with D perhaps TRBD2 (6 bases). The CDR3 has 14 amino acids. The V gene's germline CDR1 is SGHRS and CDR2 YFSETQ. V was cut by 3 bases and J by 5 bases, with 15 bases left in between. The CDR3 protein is CASSSGLIGNEQYF. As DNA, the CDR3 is TGCGCCAGCAGCTCGGGACTGATAGGGAACGAGCAGTACTTC.

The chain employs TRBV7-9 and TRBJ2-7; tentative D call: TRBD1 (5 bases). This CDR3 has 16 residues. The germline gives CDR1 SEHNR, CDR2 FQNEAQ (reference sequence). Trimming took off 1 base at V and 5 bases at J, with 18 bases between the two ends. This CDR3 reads CASSLVRWQGIDEQYF. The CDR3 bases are TGTGCCAGCAGCTTAGTACGGTGGCAGGGCATCGACGAGCAGTACTTC.

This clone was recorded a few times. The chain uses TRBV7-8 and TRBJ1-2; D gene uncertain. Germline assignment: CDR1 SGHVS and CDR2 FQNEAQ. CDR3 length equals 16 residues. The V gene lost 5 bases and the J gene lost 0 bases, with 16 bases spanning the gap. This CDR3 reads CASSPLGREANYGYTF. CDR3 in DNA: TGTGCCAGCAGCCCCCTAGGACGGGAAGCTAACTATGGCTACACCTTC.

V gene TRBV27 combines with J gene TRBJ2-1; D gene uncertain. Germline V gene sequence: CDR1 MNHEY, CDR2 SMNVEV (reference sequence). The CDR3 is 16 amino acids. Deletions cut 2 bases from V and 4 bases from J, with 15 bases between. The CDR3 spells CASSLDPVSFYNEQFF. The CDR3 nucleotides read TGTGCCAGCAGTTTAGATCCAGTCTCTTTTTACAATGAGCAGTTCTTC.

The CDR3 nucleotides read TGTGCCACCAGTGTTGTCGGACTAGCGGGAGCTACTGAGCAGTTCTTC. Amino acids: CATSVVGLAGATEQFF. The J gene is TRBJ2-1, the V gene TRBV24-1; 13 bases line up with TRBD2. Germline V CDR1 and CDR2: KGHDR, SFDVKD. The V gene end was trimmed by 5 bases and the J gene end by 9 bases; junction bases not matched to a gene: 9. CDR3 length equals 16 residues.

The CDR3, as DNA: TGTGCCACCAGTGATCCAGACAGGACCCAAGAGACCCAGTACTTC. Translating it yields CATSDPDRTQETQYF. The rearrangement joins TRBV24-1 to TRBJ2-5; perhaps TRBD1 as D (6 bases). The CDR3 has 15 amino acids. V was clipped by 3 bases and J by 1 base, with 11 bases between them. From germline, CDR1 is KGHDR and CDR2 SFDVKD.

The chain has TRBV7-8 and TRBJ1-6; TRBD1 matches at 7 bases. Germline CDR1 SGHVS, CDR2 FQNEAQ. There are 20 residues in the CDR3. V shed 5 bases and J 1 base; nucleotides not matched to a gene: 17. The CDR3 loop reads CASSLLPGGMIGSYNSPLHF. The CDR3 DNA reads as TGTGCCAGCAGCCTACTCCCAGGGGGGATGATTGGATCCTATAATTCACCCCTCCACTTT. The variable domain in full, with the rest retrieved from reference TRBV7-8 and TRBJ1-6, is GAGVSQSPRYKVAKRGQDVALRCDPISGHVSLFWYQQALGQGPEFLTYFQNEAQLDKSGLPSDRFFAERPEGSVSTLKIQRTQQEDSAVYLCASSLLPGGMIGSYNSPLHFGNGTRLTVT.

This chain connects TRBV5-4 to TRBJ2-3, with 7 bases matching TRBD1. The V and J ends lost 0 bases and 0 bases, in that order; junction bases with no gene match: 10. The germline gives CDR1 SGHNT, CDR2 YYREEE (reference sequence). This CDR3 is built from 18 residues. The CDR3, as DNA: TGTGCCAGCAGCTTGGATCCTAAGGGACAGCGCAGCACAGATACGCAGTATTTT. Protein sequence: CASSLDPKGQRSTDTQYF. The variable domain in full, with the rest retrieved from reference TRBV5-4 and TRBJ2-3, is ETGVTQSPTHLIKTRGQQVTLRCSSQSGHNTVSWYQQALGQGPQFIFQYYREEENGRGNFPPRFSGLQFPNYSSELNVNALELDDSALYLCASSLDPKGQRSTDTQYFGPGTRLTVL.

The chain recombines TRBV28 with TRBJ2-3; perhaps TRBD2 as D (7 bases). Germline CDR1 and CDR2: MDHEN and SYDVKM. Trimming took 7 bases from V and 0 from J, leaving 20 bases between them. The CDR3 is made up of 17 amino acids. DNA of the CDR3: TGTGCCAGCAAATGGGGGGGCGGATACCCTAGCACAGATACGCAGTATTTT. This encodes CASKWGGGYPSTDTQYF.

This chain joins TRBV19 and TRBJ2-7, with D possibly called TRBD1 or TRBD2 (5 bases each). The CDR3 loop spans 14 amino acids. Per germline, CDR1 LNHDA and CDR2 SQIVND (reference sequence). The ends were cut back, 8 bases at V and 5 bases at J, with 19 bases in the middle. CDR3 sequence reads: CASGNRFERDEQYF. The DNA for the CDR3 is TGTGCCAGTGGGAACAGGTTCGAGAGGGACGAGCAGTACTTC.

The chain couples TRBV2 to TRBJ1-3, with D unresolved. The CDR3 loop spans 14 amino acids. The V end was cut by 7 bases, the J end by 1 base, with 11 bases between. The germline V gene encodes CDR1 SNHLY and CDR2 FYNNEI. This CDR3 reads CASTPGLSGNTIYF. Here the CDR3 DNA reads TGTGCCAGCACCCCCGGTCTTTCTGGAAACACCATATATTTT.

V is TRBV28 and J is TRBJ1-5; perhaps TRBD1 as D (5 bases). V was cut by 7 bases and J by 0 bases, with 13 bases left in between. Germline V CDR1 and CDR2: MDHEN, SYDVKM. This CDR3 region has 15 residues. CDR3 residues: CASTLGGNSNQPQHF. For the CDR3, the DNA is TGTGCCAGCACCCTCGGGGGAAATAGCAATCAGCCCCAGCATTTT.

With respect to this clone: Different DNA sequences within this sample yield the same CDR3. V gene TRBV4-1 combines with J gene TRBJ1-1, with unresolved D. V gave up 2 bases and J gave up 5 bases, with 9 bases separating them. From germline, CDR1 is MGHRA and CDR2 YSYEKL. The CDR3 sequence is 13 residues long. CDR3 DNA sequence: TGCGCCAGCAGCCAATCAGAGCGGACTGAAGCTTTCTTT. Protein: CASSQSERTEAFF.

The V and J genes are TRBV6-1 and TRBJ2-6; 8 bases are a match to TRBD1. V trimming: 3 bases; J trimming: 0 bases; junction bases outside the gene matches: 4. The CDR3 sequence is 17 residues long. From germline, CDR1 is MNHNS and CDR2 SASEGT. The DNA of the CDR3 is TGTGCCAGCAGTGATGGACAGGGCGGCTCTGGGGCCAACGTCCTGACTTTC. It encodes CASSDGQGGSGANVLTF.

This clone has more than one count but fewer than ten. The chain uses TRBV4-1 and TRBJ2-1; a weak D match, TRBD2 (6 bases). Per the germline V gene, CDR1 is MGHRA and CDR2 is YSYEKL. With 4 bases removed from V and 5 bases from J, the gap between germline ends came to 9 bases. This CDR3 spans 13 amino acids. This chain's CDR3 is CASSRTTDNEQFF. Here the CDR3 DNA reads TGCGCCAGCAGCCGGACTACTGACAATGAGCAGTTCTTC.

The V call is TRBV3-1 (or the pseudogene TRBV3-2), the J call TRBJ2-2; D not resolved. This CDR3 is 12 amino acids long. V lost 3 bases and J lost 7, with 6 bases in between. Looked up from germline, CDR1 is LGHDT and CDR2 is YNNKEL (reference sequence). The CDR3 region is CASSQPDGELFF. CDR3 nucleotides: TGTGCCAGCAGCCAGCCCGACGGGGAGCTGTTTTTT.

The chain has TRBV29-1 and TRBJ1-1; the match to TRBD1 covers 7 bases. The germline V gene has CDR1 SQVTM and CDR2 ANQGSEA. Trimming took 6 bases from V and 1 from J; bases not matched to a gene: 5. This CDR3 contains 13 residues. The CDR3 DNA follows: TGCAGCGTCGCAAACAGGGGGAACACTGAAGCTTTCTTT. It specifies CSVANRGNTEAFF.

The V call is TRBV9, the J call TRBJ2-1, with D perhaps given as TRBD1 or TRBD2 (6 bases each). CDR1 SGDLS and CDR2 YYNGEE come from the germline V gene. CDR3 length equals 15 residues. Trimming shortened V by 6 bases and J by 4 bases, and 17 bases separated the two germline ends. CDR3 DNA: TGTGCCAGCACAAAAAGGGGGGCGCAGTACAATGAGCAGTTCTTC. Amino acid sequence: CASTKRGAQYNEQFF.

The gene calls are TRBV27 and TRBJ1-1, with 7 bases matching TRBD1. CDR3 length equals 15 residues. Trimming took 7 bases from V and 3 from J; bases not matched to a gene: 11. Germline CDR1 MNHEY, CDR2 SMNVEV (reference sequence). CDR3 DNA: TGTGCCAGCACTCCGGTGAGGGGGCTTGACACTGAAGCTTTCTTT. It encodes CASTPVRGLDTEAFF.

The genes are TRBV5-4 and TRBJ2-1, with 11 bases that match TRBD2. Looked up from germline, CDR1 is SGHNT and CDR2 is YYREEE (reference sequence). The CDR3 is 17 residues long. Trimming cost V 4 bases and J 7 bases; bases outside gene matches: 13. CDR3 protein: CASSGGTSGPSWNEQFF. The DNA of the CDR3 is TGTGCCAGCAGCGGGGGGACTAGCGGCCCCTCTTGGAATGAGCAGTTCTTC.

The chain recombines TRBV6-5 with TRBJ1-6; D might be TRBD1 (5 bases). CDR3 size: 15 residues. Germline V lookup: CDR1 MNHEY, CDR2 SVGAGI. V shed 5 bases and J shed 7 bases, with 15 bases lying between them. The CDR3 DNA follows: TGTGCCAGCAGTCCCGGGGTGTGGGACAATTCACCCCTCCACTTT. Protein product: CASSPGVWDNSPLHF.

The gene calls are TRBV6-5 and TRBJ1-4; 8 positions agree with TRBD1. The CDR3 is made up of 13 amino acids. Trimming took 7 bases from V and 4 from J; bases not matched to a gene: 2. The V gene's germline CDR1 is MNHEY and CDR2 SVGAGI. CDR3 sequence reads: CASMTGDNEKLFF. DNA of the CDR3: TGTGCCAGCATGACAGGGGATAATGAAAAACTGTTTTTT.

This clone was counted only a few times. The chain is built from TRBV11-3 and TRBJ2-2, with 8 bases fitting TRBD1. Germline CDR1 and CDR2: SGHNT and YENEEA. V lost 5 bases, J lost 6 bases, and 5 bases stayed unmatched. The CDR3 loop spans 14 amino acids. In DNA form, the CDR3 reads TGTGCCAGCAGCAAAAACAGGGGGTCCGGGGAGCTGTTTTTT. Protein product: CASSKNRGSGELFF. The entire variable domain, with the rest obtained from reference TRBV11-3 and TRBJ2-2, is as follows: EAGVVQSPRYKIIEKKQPVAFWCNPISGHNTLYWYLQNLGQGPELLIRYENEEAVDDSQLPKDRFSAERLKGVDSTLKIQPAELGDSAVYLCASSKNRGSGELFFGEGSRLTVL.

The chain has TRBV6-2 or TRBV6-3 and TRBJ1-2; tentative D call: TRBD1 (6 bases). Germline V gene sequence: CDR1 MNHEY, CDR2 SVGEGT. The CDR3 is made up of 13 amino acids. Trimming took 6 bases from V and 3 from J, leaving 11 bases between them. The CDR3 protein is CASSLDSYYGYTF. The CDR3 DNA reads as TGTGCCAGCAGCTTGGACAGCTACTATGGCTACACCTTC.

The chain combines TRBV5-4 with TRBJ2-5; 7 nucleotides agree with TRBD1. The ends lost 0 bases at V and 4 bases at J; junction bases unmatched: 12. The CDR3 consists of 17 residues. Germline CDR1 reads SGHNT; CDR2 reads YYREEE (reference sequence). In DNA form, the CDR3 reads TGTGCCAGCAGCTTGGGGTCGGGGCAGGGGGTTCGAGAGACCCAGTACTTC. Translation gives CASSLGSGQGVRETQYF.

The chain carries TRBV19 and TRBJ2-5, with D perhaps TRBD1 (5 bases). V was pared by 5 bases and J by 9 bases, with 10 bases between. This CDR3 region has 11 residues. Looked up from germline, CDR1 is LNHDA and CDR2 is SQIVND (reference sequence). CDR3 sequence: CASSSQDSQYF. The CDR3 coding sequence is TGTGCCAGTAGTTCACAGGATTCCCAGTACTTC.